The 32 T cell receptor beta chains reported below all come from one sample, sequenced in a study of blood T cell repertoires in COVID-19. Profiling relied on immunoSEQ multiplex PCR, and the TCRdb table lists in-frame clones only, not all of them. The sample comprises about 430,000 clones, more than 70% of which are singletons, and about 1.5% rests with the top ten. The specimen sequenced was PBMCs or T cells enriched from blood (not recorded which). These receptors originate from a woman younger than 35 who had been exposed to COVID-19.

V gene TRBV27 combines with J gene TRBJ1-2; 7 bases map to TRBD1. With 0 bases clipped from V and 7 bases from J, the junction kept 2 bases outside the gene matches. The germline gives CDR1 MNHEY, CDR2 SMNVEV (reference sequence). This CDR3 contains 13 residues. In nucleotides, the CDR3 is TGTGCCAGCAGTTTATCCCAGGGGGGTGGCTACACCTTC. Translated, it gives CASSLSQGGGYTF.

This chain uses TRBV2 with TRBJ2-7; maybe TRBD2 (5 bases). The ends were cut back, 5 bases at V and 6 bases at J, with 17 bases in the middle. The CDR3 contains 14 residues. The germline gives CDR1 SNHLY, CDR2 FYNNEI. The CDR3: CASSTTQRGIEQYF. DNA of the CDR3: TGTGCCAGCAGTACGACCCAGCGAGGGATCGAGCAGTACTTC.

The CDR3 protein is CASSRRPGQGNPGANVLTF. CDR3 sequence (DNA): TGTGCCAGCTCACGAAGGCCGGGACAGGGGAATCCTGGGGCCAACGTCCTGACTTTC. The V call is TRBV18, the J call TRBJ2-6, with TRBD1 matching 10 bases. With V trimmed by 4 bases and J by 2 bases, 11 bases remained unmatched. Per the germline V gene, CDR1 is KGHSH and CDR2 is LQKENI. The CDR3 extends over 19 amino acids. Full variable domain (remainder filled in from reference TRBV18 and TRBJ2-6): NAGVMQNPRHLVRRRGQEARLRCSPMKGHSHVYWYRQLPEEGLKFMVYLQKENIIDESGMPKERFSAEFPKEGPSILRIQQVVRGDSAAYFCASSRRPGQGNPGANVLTFGAGSRLTVL.

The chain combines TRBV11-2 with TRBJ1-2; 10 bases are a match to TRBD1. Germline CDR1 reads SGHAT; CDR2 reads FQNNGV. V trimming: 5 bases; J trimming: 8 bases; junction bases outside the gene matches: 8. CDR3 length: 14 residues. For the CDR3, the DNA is TGTGCCAGCAGCAGACAGGGGGCGCAAGGCGGCTACACCTTC. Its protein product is CASSRQGAQGGYTF. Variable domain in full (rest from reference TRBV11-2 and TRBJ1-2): EAGVAQSPRYKIIEKRQSVAFWCNPISGHATLYWYQQILGQGPKLLIQFQNNGVVDDSQLPKDRFSAERLKGVDSTLKIQPAKLEDSAVYLCASSRQGAQGGYTFGSGTRLTVV.

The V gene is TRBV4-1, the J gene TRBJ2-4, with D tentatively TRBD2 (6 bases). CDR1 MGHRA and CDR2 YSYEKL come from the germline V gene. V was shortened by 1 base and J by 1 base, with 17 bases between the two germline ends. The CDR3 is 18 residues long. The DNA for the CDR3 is TGCGCCAGCAGCCAAGCTGGCGGAGGGTCCCGGGCCAAAAACATTCAGTACTTC. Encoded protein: CASSQAGGGSRAKNIQYF.

CDR3 in DNA: TGCGCCAGCAGCAGAATCCAGGGGGGCACAGATACGCAGTATTTT. Amino acids: CASSRIQGGTDTQYF. The rearrangement joins TRBV5-1 to TRBJ2-3; 7 nucleotides agree with TRBD1. CDR1 SGHRS and CDR2 YFSETQ come from the germline V gene. CDR3 length: 15 residues. Trimming at V came to 4 bases and at J to 1 base, leaving 6 bases not matched to a gene.

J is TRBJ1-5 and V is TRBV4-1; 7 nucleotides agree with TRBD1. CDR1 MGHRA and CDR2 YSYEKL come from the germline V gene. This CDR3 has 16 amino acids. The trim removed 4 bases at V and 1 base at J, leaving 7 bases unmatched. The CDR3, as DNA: TGCGCCAGCAGCCCGCAACAGGGGCCGAGCAATCAGCCCCAGCATTTT. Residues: CASSPQQGPSNQPQHF.

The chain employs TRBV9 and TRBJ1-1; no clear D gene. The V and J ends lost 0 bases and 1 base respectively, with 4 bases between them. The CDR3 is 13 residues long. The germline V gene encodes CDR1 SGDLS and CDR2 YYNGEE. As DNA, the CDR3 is TGTGCCAGCAGCGTAGACACGAACACTGAAGCTTTCTTT. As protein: CASSVDTNTEAFF.

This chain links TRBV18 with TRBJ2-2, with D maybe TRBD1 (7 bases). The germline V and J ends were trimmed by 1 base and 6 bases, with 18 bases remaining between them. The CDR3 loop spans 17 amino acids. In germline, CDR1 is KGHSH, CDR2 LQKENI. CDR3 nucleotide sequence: TGTGCCAGCTCACCACAGCGGGCAGGGGGACTTGCCGGGGAGCTGTTTTTT. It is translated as CASSPQRAGGLAGELFF. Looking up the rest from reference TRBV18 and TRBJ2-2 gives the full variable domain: NAGVMQNPRHLVRRRGQEARLRCSPMKGHSHVYWYRQLPEEGLKFMVYLQKENIIDESGMPKERFSAEFPKEGPSILRIQQVVRGDSAAYFCASSPQRAGGLAGELFFGEGSRLTVL.

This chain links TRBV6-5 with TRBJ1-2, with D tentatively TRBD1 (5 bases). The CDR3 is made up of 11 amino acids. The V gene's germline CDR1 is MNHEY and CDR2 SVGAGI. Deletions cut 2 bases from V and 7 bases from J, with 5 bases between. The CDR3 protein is CASSYDSGYTF. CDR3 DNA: TGTGCCAGCAGTTACGACAGTGGCTACACCTTC.

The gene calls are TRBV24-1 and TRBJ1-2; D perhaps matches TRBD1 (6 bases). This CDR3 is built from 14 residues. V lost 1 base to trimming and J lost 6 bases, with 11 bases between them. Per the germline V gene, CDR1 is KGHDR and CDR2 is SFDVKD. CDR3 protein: CATSDFGGGDGYTF. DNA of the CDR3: TGTGCCACCAGTGATTTTGGCGGGGGCGATGGCTACACCTTC.

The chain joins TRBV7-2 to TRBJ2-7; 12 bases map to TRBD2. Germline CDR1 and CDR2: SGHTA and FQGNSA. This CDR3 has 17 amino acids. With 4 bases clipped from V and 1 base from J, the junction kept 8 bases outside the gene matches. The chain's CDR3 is CASSSGLAGGGSYEQYF. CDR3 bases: TGTGCCAGCAGCTCTGGCCTAGCGGGAGGGGGTTCCTACGAGCAGTACTTC.

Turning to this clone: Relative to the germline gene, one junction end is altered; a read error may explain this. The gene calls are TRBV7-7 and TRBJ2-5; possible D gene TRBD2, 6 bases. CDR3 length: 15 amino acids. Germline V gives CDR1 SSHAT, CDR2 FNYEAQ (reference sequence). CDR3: CASSLGQGGGETQYF. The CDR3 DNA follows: TGTGCTAGCAGCTTAGGTCAGGGAGGAGGAGAGACCCAGTACTTC.

CDR3 amino acids: CASSLRPGGRNATGELFF. CDR3 bases: TGTGCCAGCAGCTTACGCCCGGGGGGCCGGAATGCCACCGGGGAGCTGTTTTTT. This rearrangement joins TRBV11-3 to TRBJ2-2, with D possibly TRBD2 on 7 matching bases. The V gene's germline CDR1 is SGHNT and CDR2 YENEEA. The CDR3 is made up of 18 amino acids. The germline V and J ends were trimmed by 2 bases and 4 bases, with 20 bases remaining between them.

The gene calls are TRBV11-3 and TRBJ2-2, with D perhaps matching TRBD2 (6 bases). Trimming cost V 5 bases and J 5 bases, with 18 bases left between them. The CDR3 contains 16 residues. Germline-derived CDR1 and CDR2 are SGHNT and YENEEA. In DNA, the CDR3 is TGTGCCAGCAGCCCCCGTGGAGGGTTTGTGACCGGGGAGCTGTTTTTT. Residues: CASSPRGGFVTGELFF.

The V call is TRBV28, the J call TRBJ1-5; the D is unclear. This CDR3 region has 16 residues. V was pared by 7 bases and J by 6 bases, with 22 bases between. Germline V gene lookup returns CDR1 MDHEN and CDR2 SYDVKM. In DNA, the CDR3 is TGTGCCAGCACTACTTCGGACTCCCCTTCTCGTCAGCCCCAGCATTTT. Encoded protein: CASTTSDSPSRQPQHF.

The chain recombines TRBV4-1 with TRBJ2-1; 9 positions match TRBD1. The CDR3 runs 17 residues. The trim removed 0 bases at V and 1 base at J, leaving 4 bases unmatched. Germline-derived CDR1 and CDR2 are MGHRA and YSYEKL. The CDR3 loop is CASSQDEGTGSYNEQFF. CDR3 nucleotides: TGCGCCAGCAGCCAAGATGAGGGGACAGGGTCCTACAATGAGCAGTTCTTC.

The CDR3 spells CASTSGGQGSPLHF. The CDR3 DNA is TGTGCCAGCACCTCCGGGGGGCAAGGTTCACCCCTCCACTTT. This chain connects TRBV5-6 to TRBJ1-6, with D maybe TRBD1 (6 bases). Looked up from germline, CDR1 is SGHDT and CDR2 is YYEEEE. The germline V and J ends were trimmed by 6 bases and 9 bases, with 16 bases remaining between them. This CDR3 is built from 14 residues.

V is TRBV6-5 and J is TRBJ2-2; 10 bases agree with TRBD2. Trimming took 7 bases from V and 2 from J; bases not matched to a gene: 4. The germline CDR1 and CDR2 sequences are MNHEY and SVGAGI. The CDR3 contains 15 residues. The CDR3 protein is CASISSGGNTGELFF. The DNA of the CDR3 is TGTGCCAGCATCTCTAGCGGGGGAAACACCGGGGAGCTGTTTTTT.

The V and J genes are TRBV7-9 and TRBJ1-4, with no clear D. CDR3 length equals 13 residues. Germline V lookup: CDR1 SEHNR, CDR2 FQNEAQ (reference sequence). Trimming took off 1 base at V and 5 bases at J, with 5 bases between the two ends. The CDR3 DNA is TGTGCCAGCAGCTTAGGCGGGAATGAAAAACTGTTTTTT. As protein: CASSLGGNEKLFF. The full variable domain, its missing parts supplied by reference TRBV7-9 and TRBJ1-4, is DTGVSQNPRHKITKRGQNVTFRCDPISEHNRLYWYRQTLGQGPEFLTYFQNEAQLEKSRLLSDRFSAERPKGSFSTLEIQRTEQGDSAMYLCASSLGGNEKLFFGSGTQLSVL.

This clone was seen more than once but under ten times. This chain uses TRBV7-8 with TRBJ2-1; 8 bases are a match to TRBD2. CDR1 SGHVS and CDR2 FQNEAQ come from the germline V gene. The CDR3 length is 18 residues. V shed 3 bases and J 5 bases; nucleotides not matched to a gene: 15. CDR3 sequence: CASSFRDSGRAQHNEQFF. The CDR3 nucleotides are TGTGCCAGCAGCTTTCGGGATTCCGGGAGGGCCCAACACAATGAGCAGTTCTTC.

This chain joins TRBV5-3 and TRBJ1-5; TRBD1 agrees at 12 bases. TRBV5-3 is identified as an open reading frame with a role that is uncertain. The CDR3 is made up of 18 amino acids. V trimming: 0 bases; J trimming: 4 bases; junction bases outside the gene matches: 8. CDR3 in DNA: TGTGCCAGAAGCTTGGTATTAGGGACAGGGGGCAAAAATCAGCCCCAGCATTTT. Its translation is CARSLVLGTGGKNQPQHF.

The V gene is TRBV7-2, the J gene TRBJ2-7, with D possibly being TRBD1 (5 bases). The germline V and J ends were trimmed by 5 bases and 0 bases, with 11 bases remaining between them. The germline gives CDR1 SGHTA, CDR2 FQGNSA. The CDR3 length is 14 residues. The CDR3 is CASSPTVSSYEQYF. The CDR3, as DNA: TGTGCCAGCAGCCCGACAGTATCCTCCTACGAGCAGTACTTC. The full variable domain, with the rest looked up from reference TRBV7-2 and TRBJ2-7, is GAGVSQSPSNKVTEKGKDVELRCDPISGHTALYWYRQSLGQGLEFLIYFQGNSAPDKSGLPSDRFSAERTGGSVSTLTIQRTQQEDSAVYLCASSPTVSSYEQYFGPGTRLTVT.

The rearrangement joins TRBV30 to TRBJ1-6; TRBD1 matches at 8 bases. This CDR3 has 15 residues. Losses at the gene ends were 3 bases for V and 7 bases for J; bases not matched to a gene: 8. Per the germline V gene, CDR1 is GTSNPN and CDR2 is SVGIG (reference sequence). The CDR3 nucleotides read TGTGCCTGGAGCGCGAGGGACAGGAGGAATTCACCCCTCCACTTT. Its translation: CAWSARDRRNSPLHF.

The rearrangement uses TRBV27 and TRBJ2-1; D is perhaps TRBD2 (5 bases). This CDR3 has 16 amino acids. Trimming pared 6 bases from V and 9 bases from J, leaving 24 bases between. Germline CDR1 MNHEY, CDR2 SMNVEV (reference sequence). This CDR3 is CASRTGNHYPEGEQFF. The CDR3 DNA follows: TGTGCCAGCAGGACCGGTAACCATTATCCCGAGGGTGAGCAGTTCTTC.

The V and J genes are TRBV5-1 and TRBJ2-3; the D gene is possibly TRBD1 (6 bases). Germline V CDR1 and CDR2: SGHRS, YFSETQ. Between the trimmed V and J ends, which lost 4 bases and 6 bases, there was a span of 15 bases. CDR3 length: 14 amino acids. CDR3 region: CASSPGTIGDTQYF. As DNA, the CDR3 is TGCGCCAGCAGCCCCGGGACAATTGGGGATACGCAGTATTTT.

CDR3 in amino acids: CASSIGGQAEAFF. In DNA form, the CDR3 reads TGTGCCAGTAGTATAGGAGGACAGGCTGAAGCTTTCTTT. The chain carries TRBV19 and TRBJ1-1, with 7 bases aligning to TRBD1. V trimming: 1 base; J trimming: 6 bases; junction bases outside the gene matches: 2. This CDR3 is built from 13 residues. CDR1 LNHDA and CDR2 SQIVND come from the germline V gene (reference sequence). The full variable domain, in which reference TRBV19 and TRBJ1-1 provide the parts outside the CDR3, is DGGITQSPKYLFRKEGQNVTLSCEQNLNHDAMYWYRQDPGQGLRLIYYSQIVNDFQKGDIAEGYSVSREKKESFPLTVTSAQKNPTAFYLCASSIGGQAEAFFGQGTRLTVV.

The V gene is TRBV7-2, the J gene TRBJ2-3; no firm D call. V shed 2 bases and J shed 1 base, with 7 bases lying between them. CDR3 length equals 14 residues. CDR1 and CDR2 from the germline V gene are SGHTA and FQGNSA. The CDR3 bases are TGTGCCAGCAGCTTAAATTATGGCACAGATACGCAGTATTTT. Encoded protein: CASSLNYGTDTQYF.

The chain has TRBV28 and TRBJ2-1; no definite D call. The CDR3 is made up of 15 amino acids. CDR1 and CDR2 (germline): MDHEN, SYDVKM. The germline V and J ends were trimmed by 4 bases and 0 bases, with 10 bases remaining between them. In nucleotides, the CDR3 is TGTGCCAGCAGTTGGAGCCGGAGCTCCTACAATGAGCAGTTCTTC. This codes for CASSWSRSSYNEQFF.

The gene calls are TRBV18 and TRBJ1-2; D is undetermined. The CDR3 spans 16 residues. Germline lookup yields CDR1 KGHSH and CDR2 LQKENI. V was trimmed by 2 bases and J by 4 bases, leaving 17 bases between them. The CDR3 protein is CASSPSSLQDGYGYTF. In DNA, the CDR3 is TGTGCCAGCTCACCATCCTCTTTGCAGGATGGCTATGGCTACACCTTC.

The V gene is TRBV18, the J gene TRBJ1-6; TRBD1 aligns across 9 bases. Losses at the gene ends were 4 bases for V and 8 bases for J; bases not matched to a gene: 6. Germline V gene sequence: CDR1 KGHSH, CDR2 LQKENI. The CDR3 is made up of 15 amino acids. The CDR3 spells CASSRLGQGDSPLHF. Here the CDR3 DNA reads TGTGCCAGCTCACGACTGGGACAGGGAGATTCACCCCTCCACTTT.

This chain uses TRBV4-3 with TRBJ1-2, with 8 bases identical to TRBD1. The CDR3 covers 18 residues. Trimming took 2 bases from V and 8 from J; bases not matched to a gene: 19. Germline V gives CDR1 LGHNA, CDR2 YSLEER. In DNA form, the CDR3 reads TGCGCCAGCAGCCAACTTTTCTCCGGACAGGGTGGAGCGTGGGGCTACACCTTC. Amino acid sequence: CASSQLFSGQGGAWGYTF.